The T cell receptor beta chain described here comes from a study of molecular identifiers for immune sequencing clone quantification. The CDR3 extends over 16 amino acids. Trimming took 1 base from V and 2 from J, leaving 15 bases between them. TCRdb ran MiXCR on the PCR reads and lists one entry per CDR3 protein. The sample consists of approximately 500,000 distinct CDR3 sequences, about a fifth of them appearing once. RNA fractions of 10%, 30% or 50% and about 19,000 to 1,000,000 sorted cells were the source of naive CD8 libraries. In the sort, naive CD8 T cells were defined as CD8+CD4-CCR7+CD45RA+.

J is TRBJ2-7 and V is TRBV12-3 or TRBV12-4, with unresolved D. The source of this sequence is a human donor in good health. Some libraries in this study had Jurkat cell RNA spiked in. The sequencing sample was made of naive CD8+ T cells from blood, with Jurkat cell RNA spiked in. The subset is: FACS-sorted CD8+CD4-CCR7+CD45RA+ naive T cells. The DNA for the CDR3 is TGTGCCAGCAGTTTAGGTGTCATCCGGTTAGCCTACGAGCAGTACTTC. Its translation: CASSLGVIRLAYEQYF.